The 3 T cell receptor beta chains below were found in one sample sequenced in a study of CD4+ T cells in melanoma (dated by TCRdb to 2021 to 2024). Libraries were constructed by the immunoSEQ multiplex PCR assay. In its TCRdb copy, this immuneACCESS table keeps in-frame sequences only and misses some clones. Where compared with another copy, unresolved V genes explain less than half of these, and the others have no known cause. Counted in this sample were about 6,600 clones; more than 65% of them appeared once. The ten largest account for roughly 30% of the sample. Source material: cells from a culture (not recorded whether cultured in vitro). The receptors were sampled from a human donor with melanoma.

The rearrangement links TRBV15 to TRBJ1-1, with D unclear. Trimming removed 0 bases from V and 4 bases from J, with 9 bases in between. CDR3 size: 14 residues. Germline V gene lookup returns CDR1 LNHNV and CDR2 YYDKDF (reference sequence). The CDR3, as DNA: TGTGCCACCAGCAGAGATAGCCGGGGCACTGAAGCTTTCTTT. This sequence encodes CATSRDSRGTEAFF.

The J gene is TRBJ2-1, the V gene TRBV5-4; 10 positions match TRBD2. There are 16 residues in the CDR3. Per the germline V gene, CDR1 is SGHNT and CDR2 is YYREEE (reference sequence). Germline trimming cut 0 bases from V and 7 bases from J; bases unmatched to any gene: 7. CDR3 nucleotides: TGTGCCAGCAGCTTGGACAGCGGGGGGGCCAGGAATGAGCAGTTCTTC. Its translation: CASSLDSGGARNEQFF.

This clone has a handful of counts. This rearrangement joins TRBV13 to TRBJ2-7; no reliable D call. Per germline, CDR1 PRHDT and CDR2 FYEKMQ (reference sequence). V was cut by 4 bases and J by 5 bases, with 9 bases left in between. CDR3 length equals 12 residues. The CDR3 loop is CASSWAVNEQYF. For the CDR3, the DNA is TGTGCCAGCAGCTGGGCGGTCAACGAGCAGTACTTC.